These 13 T cell receptor beta chains were sequenced from one sample in a study of blood T cell repertoires in COVID-19. Using immunoSEQ multiplex PCR, the repertoire was profiled, and TCRdb retains in-frame clones only, with some absent. This repertoire shows approximately 200,000 clones, about 79% found once; its top ten account for about 1.3%. Sequencing input: PBMCs or T cells enriched from blood (not recorded which). The receptors originated from a woman between 35 and 50 years old with acute COVID-19.

The chain combines TRBV5-6 with TRBJ2-2; 8 positions agree with TRBD1. CDR1 and CDR2 from the germline V gene are SGHDT and YYEEEE. Trimming took 4 bases from V and 1 from J; bases not matched to a gene: 3. This CDR3 has 15 amino acids. The CDR3 loop is CASSEDRVNTGELFF. CDR3 nucleotide sequence: TGTGCCAGCAGCGAGGACAGGGTGAACACCGGGGAGCTGTTTTTT.

This clone was detected once. V and J are TRBV5-1 and TRBJ2-5; 8 bases are a match to TRBD1. Germline V gene sequence: CDR1 SGHRS, CDR2 YFSETQ. V was pared by 0 bases and J by 4 bases, with 5 bases of the junction left unmatched. This CDR3 contains 15 residues. The CDR3 region has the DNA TGCGCCAGCAGCTTGGCAGGTCAGGGGGCAGAGACCCAGTACTTC. Protein product: CASSLAGQGAETQYF.

This rearrangement joins TRBV19 to TRBJ1-1; 7 bases map to TRBD1. Germline V gene lookup returns CDR1 LNHDA and CDR2 SQIVND (reference sequence). The CDR3 has 15 residues. V trimming: 5 bases; J trimming: 2 bases; junction bases outside the gene matches: 8. The CDR3 DNA reads TGTGCCAGTAGTTTACAGGGGCCCTTTAACACTGAAGCTTTCTTT. Its translation is CASSLQGPFNTEAFF. Together with reference TRBV19 and TRBJ1-1, the CDR3 gives the full variable domain: DGGITQSPKYLFRKEGQNVTLSCEQNLNHDAMYWYRQDPGQGLRLIYYSQIVNDFQKGDIAEGYSVSREKKESFPLTVTSAQKNPTAFYLCASSLQGPFNTEAFFGQGTRLTVV.

The rearrangement joins TRBV4-1 to TRBJ1-4; D perhaps matches TRBD1 (5 bases). CDR1 MGHRA and CDR2 YSYEKL come from the germline V gene. V was trimmed by 0 bases and J by 6 bases, leaving 14 bases between them. The CDR3 totals 16 residues. CDR3 coding DNA: TGCGCCAGCAGCCAAGATTCTACAGGTCTGGATGAAAAACTGTTTTTT. Its protein product is CASSQDSTGLDEKLFF.

V gene TRBV6-6 combines with J gene TRBJ1-6; no clear D gene. Germline V gene data show CDR1 as MNHNY and CDR2 as SVGAGI (reference sequence). The V and J ends lost 1 base and 1 base respectively, with 8 bases between them. The CDR3 totals 16 residues. The CDR3 region has the DNA TGTGCCAGCAGTTACTTCGGGGATTCCTATAATTCACCCCTCCACTTT. Translated, it gives CASSYFGDSYNSPLHF.

The chain carries TRBV12-3 or TRBV12-4 and TRBJ2-5; no definite D call. The V gene lost 10 bases and the J gene lost 5 bases, with 8 bases spanning the gap. This CDR3 contains 10 residues. The DNA of the CDR3 is TGTGCCATTCTAAAGGAGACCCAGTACTTC. It translates to CAILKETQYF.

The V gene is TRBV19, the J gene TRBJ1-2, with 12 bases aligning to TRBD1. This CDR3 is 15 amino acids long. V lost 1 base to trimming and J lost 7 bases; unmatched junction nucleotides: 4. Germline lookup yields CDR1 LNHDA and CDR2 SQIVND (reference sequence). The CDR3 is CASSIAGQGALGYTF. CDR3 DNA: TGTGCCAGTAGTATAGCGGGACAGGGGGCTCTTGGCTACACCTTC. The full variable domain, in which reference TRBV19 and TRBJ1-2 provide the parts outside the CDR3, is DGGITQSPKYLFRKEGQNVTLSCEQNLNHDAMYWYRQDPGQGLRLIYYSQIVNDFQKGDIAEGYSVSREKKESFPLTVTSAQKNPTAFYLCASSIAGQGALGYTFGSGTRLTVV.

This clone was counted a few times. This chain uses TRBV9 with TRBJ2-1; 9 bases agree with TRBD1. The CDR3 sequence is 19 residues long. Germline assignment: CDR1 SGDLS and CDR2 YYNGEE. Trimming cost V 5 bases and J 4 bases; bases outside gene matches: 19. Here the CDR3 reads CASSPTGGVSGGPYNEQFF. Written as DNA, the CDR3 is TGTGCCAGCAGTCCAACAGGGGGCGTCTCCGGGGGCCCTTACAATGAGCAGTTCTTC.

The chain links TRBV5-1 to TRBJ2-5; 8 bases are shared with TRBD1. J lost 2 bases, V lost 4 bases, and 13 bases had no gene match. This CDR3 comprises 17 residues. CDR1 is SGHRS, CDR2 YFSETQ, per germline. The CDR3 spells CASSNWVAGGEQETQYF. The CDR3 DNA follows: TGCGCCAGCAGCAATTGGGTGGCAGGGGGCGAGCAAGAGACCCAGTACTTC.

V usage is TRBV19 and J usage is TRBJ2-5, with TRBD2 identical over 7 bases. V lost 10 bases, J lost 5 bases, and 16 bases stayed unmatched. The CDR3 contains 15 residues. The germline CDR1 and CDR2 sequences are LNHDA and SQIVND (reference sequence). Here the CDR3 DNA reads TGTGCCACCAGACTGATGGGGGGGTCGAGGGAGACCCAGTACTTC. Protein sequence: CATRLMGGSRETQYF.

The chain recombines TRBV27 with TRBJ2-1; 9 nucleotides line up with TRBD2. This CDR3 is 16 amino acids long. Germline V gene sequence: CDR1 MNHEY, CDR2 SMNVEV (reference sequence). V lost 3 bases, J lost 8 bases, and 11 bases stayed unmatched. The CDR3 sequence is CASSLGGGRAFYEQFF. CDR3 DNA sequence: TGTGCCAGCAGTTTGGGGGGCGGGAGGGCCTTCTATGAGCAGTTCTTC.

This clone is a singleton in its sample. The chain couples TRBV4-3 to TRBJ2-3; D possibly corresponds to TRBD1 (5 bases). The CDR3 runs 15 residues. Deletions cut 1 base from V and 3 bases from J, with 11 bases between. Germline CDR1 LGHNA, CDR2 YSLEER. CDR3 nucleotide sequence: TGCGCCAGCAGCCAAGTAGGGGTGGGAACAGATACGCAGTATTTT. It encodes CASSQVGVGTDTQYF.

The V and J genes are TRBV30 and TRBJ2-5; TRBD2 matches at 9 bases. V lost 0 bases to trimming and J lost 5 bases; unmatched junction nucleotides: 7. The germline V gene has CDR1 GTSNPN and CDR2 SVGIG (reference sequence). CDR3 length equals 15 residues. CDR3 amino acids: CAWSVFGTSLETQYF. The CDR3 nucleotides are TGTGCCTGGAGTGTATTCGGGACTAGCCTGGAGACCCAGTACTTC.